A single sample gave rise to the 27 T cell receptor beta chains below, sequenced in a study of human versus mouse CDR3 diversity and MHC coevolution listed by TCRdb under 2017. Library construction relied on the immunoSEQ multiplex PCR assay. This is the immuneACCESS table as TCRdb keeps it, with only in-frame sequences that have V and J called. A part of the clones is gone; compared with another copy, unresolved V genes explain less than half, and the rest is unexplained. This sample lists about 77,000 clones; around 90% were detected once. Jointly, the top ten make up roughly 0.16% of the sample. Sample: naive CD4+ T cells from blood. The label giving this sample's cell subset or site can be read as: CD45RO-negative CD62L-positive naive CD4 T cells. These receptors originate from a person between 25 and 69 years old in good health.

The V and J genes are TRBV2 and TRBJ1-1, with a possible D match to TRBD1 (5 bases). This CDR3 comprises 14 residues. CDR1 and CDR2 from the germline V gene are SNHLY and FYNNEI. Trimming took 1 base from V and 10 from J, leaving 16 bases between them. The CDR3 spells CASSEVLSGRIAFF. In nucleotides, the CDR3 is TGTGCCAGCAGTGAAGTTTTGTCAGGGAGGATAGCTTTCTTT.

This clone was counted a single time. J is TRBJ2-7 and V is TRBV2, with D maybe TRBD2 (5 bases). The CDR3 has 13 residues. Germline V lookup: CDR1 SNHLY, CDR2 FYNNEI. Trimming removed 3 bases at V and 1 base at J, with 7 bases between. This chain's CDR3 is CASSDEGSYEQYF. The CDR3 coding sequence is TGTGCCAGCAGTGACGAGGGTTCCTACGAGCAGTACTTC.

J is TRBJ2-5 and V is TRBV7-3; 8 bases map to TRBD2. V trimming: 5 bases; J trimming: 4 bases; junction bases outside the gene matches: 6. The germline CDR1 and CDR2 sequences are SGHTA and FQGTGA. The CDR3 length is 14 residues. The CDR3 here is CASSHSGAPETQYF. The CDR3 DNA reads as TGTGCCAGCAGCCATAGCGGGGCGCCAGAGACCCAGTACTTC.

The V gene is TRBV7-8, the J gene TRBJ2-5; the D is unclear. Germline values: CDR1 SGHVS, CDR2 FQNEAQ. V was pared by 1 base and J by 7 bases, with 13 bases between. The CDR3 spans 14 residues. This CDR3 is CASSLVPDSGTQYF. CDR3 sequence (DNA): TGTGCCAGCAGCTTAGTACCCGATTCAGGGACCCAGTACTTC.

This chain joins TRBV6-5 and TRBJ2-7; TRBD2 might be the D (5 bases). CDR3 length equals 13 residues. Germline CDR1 reads MNHEY; CDR2 reads SVGAGI. Trimming removed 6 bases from V and 1 base from J, with 10 bases in between. The CDR3 sequence: CASRAPGSYEQYF. Written as DNA, the CDR3 is TGTGCCAGCAGAGCCCCGGGGTCCTACGAGCAGTACTTC.

The CDR3 sequence is CASSYSILAVSYEQYF. The CDR3 coding sequence is TGTGCCAGCAGTTACTCGATTCTAGCGGTCTCCTACGAGCAGTACTTC. This chain joins TRBV6-6 and TRBJ2-7, with 7 bases lining up with TRBD2. The V and J ends lost 0 bases and 0 bases, in that order; junction bases with no gene match: 5. Germline values: CDR1 MNHNY, CDR2 SVGAGI (reference sequence). The CDR3 spans 16 residues.

This chain uses TRBV2 with TRBJ1-1; possible D gene TRBD1, 5 bases. Per germline, CDR1 SNHLY and CDR2 FYNNEI. The CDR3 runs to 12 residues. The V gene lost 5 bases and the J gene lost 9 bases, with 13 bases spanning the gap. For the CDR3, the DNA is TGTGCCAGCAGTTACAGGTCGCTCCAAGCTTTCTTT. Protein product: CASSYRSLQAFF.

The chain couples TRBV9 to TRBJ2-5, with 8 bases identical to TRBD1. TRBJ2-7 matches the DNA end more closely, so the J call is doubtful. The CDR3 consists of 18 residues. The germline V gene encodes CDR1 SGDLS and CDR2 YYNGEE. CDR3 region: CASSVATRRDRRSYEQYF. The DNA of the CDR3 is TGTGCCAGCAGCGTAGCTACCCGGAGGGACAGGAGATCCTACGAGCAGTACTTC.

CDR3 in amino acids: CAWTSGSILGQFF. The DNA of the CDR3 is TGTGCCTGGACTAGTGGTTCAATCCTAGGGCAGTTCTTC. V gene TRBV30 combines with J gene TRBJ2-1; D is unresolved. V lost 4 bases to trimming and J lost 12 bases, with 19 bases between them. The CDR3 is made up of 13 amino acids. The V gene's germline CDR1 is GTSNPN and CDR2 SVGIG (reference sequence).

This clone was observed once. V is TRBV5-1 and J is TRBJ2-7; no clear D gene. The V gene lost 7 bases and the J gene lost 5 bases, with 22 bases spanning the gap. The CDR3 has 15 residues. Germline V lookup: CDR1 SGHRS, CDR2 YFSETQ. CDR3 DNA sequence: TGCGCCAGCGCGCCGACGCGTGTCGCGGAGCACGAGCAGTACTTC. This translates into CASAPTRVAEHEQYF.

V and J are TRBV2 and TRBJ1-5; perhaps TRBD1 as D (6 bases). From germline, CDR1 is SNHLY and CDR2 FYNNEI. The V end lost 6 bases, the J end lost 0 bases, and 12 bases lay between the germline ends. CDR3 size: 15 residues. CDR3 sequence (DNA): TGTGCCAGCAGCTCCCGGGACACTAGCAATCAGCCCCAGCATTTT. This codes for CASSSRDTSNQPQHF.

The V call is TRBV21-1, the J call TRBJ1-2; TRBD1 reflects the table's D call only, with no check against the DNA. TRBV21-1 is termed a pseudogene. The CDR3 is 20 amino acids. CDR3 protein: CASSNRVRGQGASGNYGYTF. The CDR3 DNA is TGTGCCAGCAGCAATCGCGTCCGGGGACAGGGGGCGTCTGGGAACTATGGCTACACCTTC.

The CDR3 coding sequence is TGTGCCAGCAAGAATGACAACTCCTACAATGAGCAGTTCTTC. This codes for CASKNDNSYNEQFF. The rearrangement joins TRBV2 to TRBJ2-1; D unresolved. Germline V lookup: CDR1 SNHLY, CDR2 FYNNEI. Trimming cost V 7 bases and J 0 bases, with 10 bases left between them. The CDR3 has 14 residues.

The chain has TRBV18 and TRBJ2-7; D gene unclear. The CDR3 loop spans 14 amino acids. V was pared by 0 bases and J by 5 bases, with 11 bases between. CDR1 KGHSH and CDR2 LQKENI come from the germline V gene. The CDR3 DNA is TGTGCCAGCTCACCACCCGTTAACTACCACGAGCAGTACTTC. It translates to CASSPPVNYHEQYF.

The CDR3 nucleotides are TGTGCCAGTAGTAATGACAGGGGTGGACAGCCCCAGCATTTT. It encodes CASSNDRGGQPQHF. This chain uses TRBV19 with TRBJ1-5; 8 bases are a match to TRBD1. Germline V CDR1 and CDR2: LNHDA, SQIVND (reference sequence). Germline trimming cut 4 bases from V and 7 bases from J; bases unmatched to any gene: 6. This CDR3 spans 14 amino acids.

The gene calls are TRBV2 and TRBJ2-6; 7 positions agree with TRBD1. CDR1 and CDR2 (germline): SNHLY, FYNNEI. This CDR3 is 16 amino acids long. Germline trimming cut 9 bases from V and 1 base from J; bases unmatched to any gene: 9. CDR3 bases: TGTGCCAGTAGACAGGGAAGACCTTCTGGGGCCAACGTCCTGACTTTC. It yields the protein CASRQGRPSGANVLTF.

The chain employs TRBV4-1 and TRBJ1-4; D gene uncertain. The CDR3 extends over 18 amino acids. Trimming shortened V by 1 base and J by 2 bases, and 17 bases separated the two germline ends. Germline loops: CDR1 MGHRA, CDR2 YSYEKL. CDR3 DNA sequence: TGCGCCAGCAGCCAAGCCGGGAGGAGGCTGGCTACTAATGAAAAACTGTTTTTT. Translated, it gives CASSQAGRRLATNEKLFF.

The chain carries TRBV29-1 and TRBJ2-1; 9 nucleotides match TRBD1. Germline V gene sequence: CDR1 SQVTM, CDR2 ANQGSEA. V was pared by 7 bases and J by 3 bases, with 1 base of the junction left unmatched. The CDR3 is 12 residues long. The CDR3 nucleotides are TGCAGCGCGACAGGGGGCTACAATGAGCAGTTCTTC. Translation gives CSATGGYNEQFF.

The chain combines TRBV19 with TRBJ1-2, with TRBD1 matching over 7 bases. The V gene end was trimmed by 10 bases and the J gene end by 5 bases; junction bases not matched to a gene: 10. Germline loops: CDR1 LNHDA, CDR2 SQIVND (reference sequence). The CDR3 has 13 amino acids. The CDR3: CATRTPGGYGYTF. Here the CDR3 DNA reads TGTGCCACCCGAACCCCAGGGGGATATGGCTACACCTTC.

The gene calls are TRBV6-1 and TRBJ1-2, with 9 positions matching TRBD1. V gave up 7 bases and J gave up 4 bases; unmatched junction bases: 10. Per germline, CDR1 MNHNS and CDR2 SASEGT. The CDR3 sequence is 15 residues long. As DNA, the CDR3 is TGTGCCAGCACCAGATCGACAGGGGGACTCTATGGCTACACCTTC. It yields the protein CASTRSTGGLYGYTF.

The V call is TRBV18, the J call TRBJ2-5, with a possible D match to TRBD1 (5 bases). This CDR3 has 16 amino acids. Germline CDR1 is KGHSH and CDR2 is LQKENI. The V end was cut by 4 bases, the J end by 4 bases, with 19 bases between. CDR3 DNA sequence: TGTGCCAGCTCACGCGCCCCTTCGCAGGGTCGAGAGACCCAGTACTTC. This codes for CASSRAPSQGRETQYF.

The chain combines TRBV19 with TRBJ2-5; the match to TRBD2 covers 9 bases. The V segment lost 3 bases and the J segment 2 bases; nucleotides outside the gene matches: 4. Germline CDR1 is LNHDA and CDR2 is SQIVND (reference sequence). The CDR3 spans 15 residues. The chain's CDR3 is CASSIFTSGQETQYF. Here the CDR3 DNA reads TGTGCCAGTAGTATTTTTACTAGCGGGCAAGAGACCCAGTACTTC.

This clone appeared a few times. The chain couples TRBV19 to TRBJ2-7; 9 bases agree with TRBD1. The CDR3 covers 15 residues. Germline V gene data show CDR1 as LNHDA and CDR2 as SQIVND (reference sequence). With 3 bases clipped from V and 10 bases from J, the junction kept 13 bases outside the gene matches. The CDR3 sequence is CASSIWSGQGTEQYF. In nucleotides, the CDR3 is TGTGCCAGTAGTATTTGGTCCGGACAGGGGACGGAACAGTACTTC.

The J gene is TRBJ2-5, the V gene TRBV29-1; D is possibly TRBD1 (5 bases). Trimming shortened V by 2 bases and J by 4 bases, and 14 bases separated the two germline ends. Germline values: CDR1 SQVTM, CDR2 ANQGSEA. The CDR3 runs to 14 residues. In DNA form, the CDR3 reads TGCAGCGTTGAAACTATAAGGGGAAGAGAGACCCAGTACTTC. Its protein is CSVETIRGRETQYF.

The chain links TRBV19 to TRBJ2-3, with a possible D match to TRBD2 (5 bases). CDR1 LNHDA and CDR2 SQIVND come from the germline V gene (reference sequence). The V end was cut by 4 bases, the J end by 2 bases, with 10 bases between. There are 14 residues in the CDR3. For the CDR3, the DNA is TGTGCCAGTAGTACGGACGGGGACACAGATACGCAGTATTTT. This translates into CASSTDGDTDTQYF.

Only a few counts were recorded for this clone. The chain combines TRBV7-9 with TRBJ2-7; tentatively, D is TRBD1 (6 bases). Per the germline V gene, CDR1 is SEHNR and CDR2 is FQNEAQ (reference sequence). V lost 3 bases, J lost 0 bases, and 9 bases lay in between. The CDR3 runs to 14 residues. CDR3 in amino acids: CASSFGQSSYEQYF. The CDR3, as DNA: TGTGCCAGCAGCTTCGGACAGAGCTCCTACGAGCAGTACTTC.

This rearrangement joins TRBV6-4 to TRBJ2-3; 11 nucleotides align to TRBD1. V lost 11 bases, J lost 4 bases, and 8 bases stayed unmatched. The CDR3 extends over 14 amino acids. From germline, CDR1 is MRHNA and CDR2 SNTAGT. The CDR3 DNA sequence: TGTGCCGGGAGGGACAGGGGGTGCGCAGATACGCAGTATTTT. Translation gives CAGRDRGCADTQYF.